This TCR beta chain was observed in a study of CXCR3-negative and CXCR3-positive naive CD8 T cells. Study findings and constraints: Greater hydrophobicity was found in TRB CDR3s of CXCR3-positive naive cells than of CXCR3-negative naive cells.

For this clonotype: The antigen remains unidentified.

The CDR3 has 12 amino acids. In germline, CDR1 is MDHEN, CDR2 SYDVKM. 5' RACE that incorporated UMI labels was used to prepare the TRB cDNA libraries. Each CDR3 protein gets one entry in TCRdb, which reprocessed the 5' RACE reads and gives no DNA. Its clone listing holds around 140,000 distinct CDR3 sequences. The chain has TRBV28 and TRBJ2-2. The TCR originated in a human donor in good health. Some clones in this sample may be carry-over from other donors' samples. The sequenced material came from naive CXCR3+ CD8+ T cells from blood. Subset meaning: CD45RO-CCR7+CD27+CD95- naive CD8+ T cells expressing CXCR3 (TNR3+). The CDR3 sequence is CASSYTGWELFF.